This record covers a single T cell receptor beta chain. This CDR3 is 15 amino acids long. The germline V gene has CDR1 KGHDR and CDR2 SFDVKD. After removal of 3 bases from V and 6 bases from J, the junction contained 3 bases not matched to a gene. The method was immunoSEQ multiplex PCR; TCRdb's version includes in-frame clones alone and lacks a portion of them. The data show around 300,000 clones, roughly 86% seen once. This sample is part of a study of blood T cell repertoires in COVID-19. Turning to the study itself: The origin of the acute and convalescent COVID-19 samples was the United States, Italy and Spain.

Specimen: PBMCs or T cells enriched from blood (not recorded which). V gene TRBV24-1 combines with J gene TRBJ2-2; 10 bases are a match to TRBD1. The clonotype originates from a woman aged 25 to 39 who had recovered from COVID-19. CDR3 sequence: CATSDTGTGAGELFF. In DNA, the CDR3 is TGTGCCACCAGTGATACCGGGACAGGGGCCGGGGAGCTGTTTTTT.